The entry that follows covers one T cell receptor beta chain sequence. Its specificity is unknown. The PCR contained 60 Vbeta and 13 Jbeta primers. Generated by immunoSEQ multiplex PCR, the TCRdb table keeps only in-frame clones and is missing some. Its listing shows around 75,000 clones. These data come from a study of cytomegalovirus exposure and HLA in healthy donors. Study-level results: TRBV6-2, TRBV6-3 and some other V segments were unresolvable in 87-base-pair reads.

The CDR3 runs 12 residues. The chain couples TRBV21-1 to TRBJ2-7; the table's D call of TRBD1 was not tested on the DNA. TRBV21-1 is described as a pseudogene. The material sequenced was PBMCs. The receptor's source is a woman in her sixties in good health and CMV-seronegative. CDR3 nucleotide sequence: TGTGCCAGCAGCAAAGCACCAGGGGGGCAGTACTTC. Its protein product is CASSKAPGGQYF.